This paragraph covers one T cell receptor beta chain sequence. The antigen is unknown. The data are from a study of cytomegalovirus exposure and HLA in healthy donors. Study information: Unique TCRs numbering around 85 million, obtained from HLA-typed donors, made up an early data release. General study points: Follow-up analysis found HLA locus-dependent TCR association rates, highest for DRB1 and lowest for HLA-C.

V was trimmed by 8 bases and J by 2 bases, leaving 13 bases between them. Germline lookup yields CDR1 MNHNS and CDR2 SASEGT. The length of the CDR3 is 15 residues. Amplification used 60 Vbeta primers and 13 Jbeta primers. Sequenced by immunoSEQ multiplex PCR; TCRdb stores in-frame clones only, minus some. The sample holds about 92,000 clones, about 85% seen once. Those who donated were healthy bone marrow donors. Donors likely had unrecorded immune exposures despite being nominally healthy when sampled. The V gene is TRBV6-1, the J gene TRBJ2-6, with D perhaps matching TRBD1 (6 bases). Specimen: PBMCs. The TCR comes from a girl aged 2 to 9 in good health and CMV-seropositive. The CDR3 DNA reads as TGTGCCAGCGGGCCTCGGACAGCTGGGGCCAACGTCCTGACTTTC. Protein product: CASGPRTAGANVLTF.